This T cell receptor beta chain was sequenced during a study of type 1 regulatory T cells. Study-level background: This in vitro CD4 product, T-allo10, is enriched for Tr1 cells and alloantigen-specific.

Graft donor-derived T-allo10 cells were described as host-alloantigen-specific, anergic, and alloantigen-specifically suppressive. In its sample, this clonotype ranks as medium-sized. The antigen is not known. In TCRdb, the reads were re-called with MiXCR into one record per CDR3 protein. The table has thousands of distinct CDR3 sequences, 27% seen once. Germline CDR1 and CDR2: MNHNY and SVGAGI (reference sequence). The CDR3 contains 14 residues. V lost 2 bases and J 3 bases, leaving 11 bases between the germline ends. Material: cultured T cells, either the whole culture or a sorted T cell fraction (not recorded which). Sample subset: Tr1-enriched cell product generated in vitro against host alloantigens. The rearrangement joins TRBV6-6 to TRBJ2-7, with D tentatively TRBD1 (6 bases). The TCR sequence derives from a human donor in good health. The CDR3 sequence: CASSYGRGVYEQYF. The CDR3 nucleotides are TGTGCCAGCAGTTACGGCAGGGGCGTCTACGAGCAGTACTTC.